This T cell receptor (beta chain) emerged from a study of cytotoxic CD8 clonotypes in ibrutinib-treated CLL. Study at large: For this cohort, patients were about a dozen relapsed/refractory and around 15 treatment-naive, while some 17 were IGHV unmutated. The study's findings and limits: At the start, clonality exceeded age-matched healthy donors and followed circulating CD8+ T-cell counts. A rise in clonality was seen at ibrutinib response, and a fall back toward baseline was seen at progression.

This clone has a single count. No antigen is known for it. Profiling relied on immunoSEQ multiplex PCR, and the TCRdb table lists in-frame clones only, not all of them. The sample yields almost 250,000 clones, 70% seen once. J was trimmed by 1 base and V by 4 bases; bases with no gene match: 3. Germline V gene lookup returns CDR1 SGHRS and CDR2 YFSETQ. The CDR3 is 14 residues long. This clonotype was obtained from a human donor with chronic lymphocytic leukemia. The sequencing here drew on PBMCs, taken after 24 months of ibrutinib treatment. J is TRBJ2-7 and V is TRBV5-1; TRBD1 matches at 9 bases. The CDR3 spells CASSGDRGSYEQYF. CDR3 nucleotides: TGCGCCAGCAGCGGAGACAGGGGGTCCTACGAGCAGTACTTC.